These 5 T cell receptor beta chains share one sample of origin, sequenced in a study of cytomegalovirus exposure and HLA in healthy donors. Use of 60 Vbeta and 13 Jbeta primers characterized the PCR. The repertoire was sequenced with immunoSEQ multiplex PCR; TCRdb's copy has only in-frame clones and lacks some. The sample has some 130,000 clones, 82% seen once. The sequenced material came from PBMCs. Every receptor here comes from a boy younger than 18 in good health and CMV-seronegative.

The chain joins TRBV18 to TRBJ1-1; the D gene is possibly TRBD1 (5 bases). Trimming removed 3 bases from V and 5 bases from J, with 10 bases in between. This CDR3 has 13 amino acids. The germline CDR1 and CDR2 sequences are KGHSH and LQKENI. The CDR3 here is CASSPPGGTEAFF. In DNA form, the CDR3 reads TGTGCCAGCTCACCGCCCGGGGGTACTGAAGCTTTCTTT.

The V gene is TRBV5-1, the J gene TRBJ2-1, with no clear D. The CDR3 runs 14 residues. CDR1 is SGHRS and CDR2 is YFSETQ in the germline V gene. The V gene lost 0 bases and the J gene lost 5 bases, with 9 bases spanning the gap. The CDR3 sequence is CASSLGPINNEQFF. As DNA, the CDR3 is TGCGCCAGCAGCTTGGGGCCCATAAACAATGAGCAGTTCTTC. Supplemented by reference TRBV5-1 and TRBJ2-1, the full variable domain reads KAGVTQTPRYLIKTRGQQVTLSCSPISGHRSVSWYQQTPGQGLQFLFEYFSETQRNKGNFPGRFSGRQFSNSRSEMNVSTLELGDSALYLCASSLGPINNEQFFGPGTRLTVL.

The chain joins TRBV7-9 to TRBJ1-4, with 7 positions matching TRBD1. The CDR3 is made up of 17 amino acids. The germline CDR1 and CDR2 sequences are SEHNR and FQNEAQ (reference sequence). The junction had 10 bases not matched to a gene; V was cut back by 0 bases and J by 6 bases. Written as DNA, the CDR3 is TGTGCCAGCAGCTTAGCGAACGCTGACAGGGAGCATGAAAAACTGTTTTTT. Translating gives CASSLANADREHEKLFF.

The chain recombines TRBV5-1 with TRBJ1-1, with unresolved D. V lost 0 bases and J lost 0, with 6 bases in between. Germline V gives CDR1 SGHRS, CDR2 YFSETQ. The CDR3 totals 14 residues. The CDR3 DNA sequence: TGCGCCAGCAGCTTGGGGGAGGTGAACACTGAAGCTTTCTTT. This gives the protein CASSLGEVNTEAFF.

CDR3 sequence (DNA): TGTGCCAGCAGCAAAGGACTAGCGTTATCTTCCTACGAGCAGTACTTC. This sequence encodes CASSKGLALSSYEQYF. The chain uses TRBV11-2 and TRBJ2-7; 9 bases align to TRBD2. Germline CDR1 reads SGHAT; CDR2 reads FQNNGV. The CDR3 length is 16 residues. Unmatched junction bases numbered 9, after V lost 5 bases and J lost 1 base.